The 30 T cell receptor beta chains below all came from one sample that was sequenced in a study of cytomegalovirus exposure and HLA in healthy donors (dated by TCRdb to the late 2010s). The library was made by the immunoSEQ multiplex PCR assay. For the multiplex PCR, a mixture combining 60 forward primers for TCR Vbeta segments and 13 reverse primers for TCR Jbeta segments was used. Sourced from immuneACCESS, this table was stored by TCRdb with only in-frame sequences that have V and J called. A share of the clones is absent; for the studies checked, an unresolved V gene accounts for under half, and the remainder has no known explanation. The sample data list about 150,000 clones, and less than 10% of these were observed just once. Jointly, the top ten make up 1.5% to 2% of the sample. The specimen sequenced was PBMCs. The receptor set was obtained from a male donor in good health and CMV-seronegative.

The chain is built from TRBV6-1 and TRBJ1-1; no reliable D call. Germline CDR1 and CDR2: MNHNS and SASEGT. The CDR3 sequence is 14 residues long. The V and J ends lost 7 bases and 1 base respectively, with 13 bases between them. The CDR3 loop is CASTLGGPNTEAFF. CDR3 coding DNA: TGTGCCAGCACCCTGGGAGGTCCGAACACTGAAGCTTTCTTT.

This clone was counted a few times. This sequence joins TRBV28 and TRBJ2-4; no reliable D call. CDR1 and CDR2 (germline): MDHEN, SYDVKM. V was clipped by 5 bases and J by 6 bases, with 14 bases between them. The CDR3 sequence is 14 residues long. CDR3 in DNA: TGTGCCAGCAGTGACCTAGAACTTCTAAACATTCAGTACTTC. Protein: CASSDLELLNIQYF.

The rearrangement joins TRBV11-2 to TRBJ2-7; D may be TRBD2 (6 bases). V lost 5 bases and J 3 bases, leaving 17 bases between the germline ends. Germline V gives CDR1 SGHAT, CDR2 FQNNGV. The CDR3 has 15 residues. The CDR3 DNA reads TGTGCCAGCAGCATATCCGGAGGGTCGCTCTACGAGCAGTACTTC. Its translation is CASSISGGSLYEQYF.

This clone was counted a single time. The V call is TRBV7-9, the J call TRBJ2-7; 7 bases fit TRBD2. The CDR3 runs 13 residues. With V trimmed by 6 bases and J by 4 bases, 6 bases remained unmatched. Germline values: CDR1 SEHNR, CDR2 FQNEAQ (reference sequence). DNA for the CDR3: TGTGCCAGCAGTCCCGGGGGGATGTACGAGCAGTACTTC. Translating gives CASSPGGMYEQYF.

This clone was counted between two and nine times. CDR3 residues: CSVEEGANTEAFF. As DNA, the CDR3 is TGCAGCGTTGAGGAGGGGGCTAACACTGAAGCTTTCTTT. The rearrangement links TRBV29-1 to TRBJ1-1, with 7 bases matching TRBD1. J was trimmed by 2 bases and V by 3 bases; bases with no gene match: 3. This CDR3 spans 13 amino acids. Germline V CDR1 and CDR2: SQVTM, ANQGSEA.

This clone was seen a handful of times. The rearrangement uses TRBV7-6 and TRBJ2-7; 7 bases are a match to TRBD1. Trimming took 6 bases from V and 6 from J; bases not matched to a gene: 17. Per germline, CDR1 SGHVS and CDR2 FNYEAQ. The CDR3 totals 16 residues. CDR3 nucleotides: TGTGCCAGCAGTATAAATCCCGGGACAGAGCTGGGCGAGCAGTACTTC. Amino acids: CASSINPGTELGEQYF.

The chain uses TRBV9 and TRBJ2-2; perhaps TRBD2 as D (5 bases). The length of the CDR3 is 14 residues. Germline V gives CDR1 SGDLS, CDR2 YYNGEE. The ends were cut back, 1 base at V and 6 bases at J, with 10 bases in the middle. CDR3 sequence (DNA): TGTGCCAGCAGCGTACTACTAGTGCCCGGGGAGCTGTTTTTT. As protein: CASSVLLVPGELFF.

This clone was detected a few times. The CDR3 region is CASSLGAGDTFF. CDR3 nucleotides: TGCGCCAGCAGCTTGGGCGCGGGAGATACGTTCTTC. The chain is built from TRBV5-1 and TRBJ2-1; 7 bases match TRBD2. CDR3 length equals 12 residues. Germline trimming cut 0 bases from V and 15 bases from J; bases unmatched to any gene: 6. Germline loops: CDR1 SGHRS, CDR2 YFSETQ.

CDR3 in DNA: TGCGCCAGCAGGGCCGGGACAGGGACGGGAAACACCATATATTTT. Residues: CASRAGTGTGNTIYF. The genes are TRBV5-1 and TRBJ1-3; TRBD1 agrees at 9 bases. The CDR3 sequence is 15 residues long. The J segment lost 4 bases and the V segment lost 5 bases, leaving 7 bases of the junction unmatched. Germline values: CDR1 SGHRS, CDR2 YFSETQ.

There are a few counts of this clone. The gene calls are TRBV28 and TRBJ2-5; TRBD1 matches at 7 bases. The CDR3 covers 16 residues. CDR1 is MDHEN, CDR2 SYDVKM, per germline. V shed 4 bases, J shed 0 bases, and the junction held 8 bases outside the gene matches. CDR3 nucleotide sequence: TGTGCCAGCAGTTCGCCCGGGACAGCGTACCAAGAGACCCAGTACTTC. Its protein product is CASSSPGTAYQETQYF.

This clone was seen only a few times. This chain joins TRBV4-3 and TRBJ1-2, with TRBD1 identical over 8 bases. With 0 bases clipped from V and 5 bases from J, the junction kept 5 bases outside the gene matches. Germline CDR1 is LGHNA and CDR2 is YSLEER. This CDR3 comprises 15 residues. The CDR3 DNA sequence: TGCGCCAGCAGCCAAGATGGGGGGACAGGATATGGCTACACCTTC. It codes for CASSQDGGTGYGYTF.

This clone came up a few times. This chain connects TRBV19 to TRBJ1-2; D is undetermined. Looked up from germline, CDR1 is LNHDA and CDR2 is SQIVND (reference sequence). Deletions cut 7 bases from V and 4 bases from J, with 10 bases between. The CDR3 is 12 residues long. The CDR3 bases are TGTGCCAGTAATCCAGGCGTCTATGGCTACACCTTC. It translates to CASNPGVYGYTF.

The sample holds a few counts of this clone. The rearrangement joins TRBV5-1 to TRBJ1-2; D ambiguous. Germline V CDR1 and CDR2: SGHRS, YFSETQ. The germline V and J ends were trimmed by 4 bases and 3 bases, with 13 bases remaining between them. The CDR3 loop spans 14 amino acids. The CDR3, as DNA: TGCGCCAGCAGCCCCGCAGCGGCTGACTATGGCTACACCTTC. Translating it yields CASSPAAADYGYTF. Combining the CDR3 with reference TRBV5-1 and TRBJ1-2 gives the whole variable domain KAGVTQTPRYLIKTRGQQVTLSCSPISGHRSVSWYQQTPGQGLQFLFEYFSETQRNKGNFPGRFSGRQFSNSRSEMNVSTLELGDSALYLCASSPAAADYGYTFGSGTRLTVV.

There are a few counts of this clone. J is TRBJ2-1 and V is TRBV7-7; TRBD2 matches 16 bases. The J segment lost 9 bases and the V segment lost 1 base, leaving 3 bases of the junction unmatched. Germline lookup yields CDR1 SSHAT and CDR2 FNYEAQ (reference sequence). The CDR3 has 16 amino acids. CDR3 sequence: CASSLGGTSGRGEQFF. In nucleotides, the CDR3 is TGTGCCAGCAGCTTAGGGGGGACTAGCGGGAGGGGTGAGCAGTTCTTC. The full variable domain, rest sourced from reference TRBV7-7 and TRBJ2-1, is GAGVSQSPRYKVTKRGQDVTLRCDPISSHATLYWYQQALGQGPEFLTYFNYEAQPDKSGLPSDRFSAERPEGSISTLTIQRTEQRDSAMYRCASSLGGTSGRGEQFFGPGTRLTVL.

This clone was found a few times. The CDR3 coding sequence is TGTGCCAGCAGCGGGGGGGTGGTAATGGTTGACAATCAGCCCCAGCATTTT. It translates to CASSGGVVMVDNQPQHF. V and J are TRBV28 and TRBJ1-5; D might be TRBD1 (5 bases). This CDR3 has 17 residues. Germline loops: CDR1 MDHEN, CDR2 SYDVKM. The germline V and J ends were trimmed by 6 bases and 3 bases, with 21 bases remaining between them. Full variable domain (outside the CDR3, taken from reference TRBV28 and TRBJ1-5): DVKVTQSSRYLVKRTGEKVFLECVQDMDHENMFWYRQDPGLGLRLIYFSYDVKMKEKGDIPEGYSVSREKKERFSLILESASTNQTSMYLCASSGGVVMVDNQPQHFGDGTRLSIL.

The chain employs TRBV7-6 and TRBJ1-5; 8 nucleotides agree with TRBD1. CDR1 SGHVS and CDR2 FNYEAQ come from the germline V gene. The J segment lost 2 bases and the V segment lost 5 bases, leaving 14 bases of the junction unmatched. The CDR3 has 18 residues. The DNA for the CDR3 is TGTGCCAGCAGCATCAGGGGGCGCAAGGTATGGTGCAATCAGCCCCAGCATTTT. Its translation: CASSIRGRKVWCNQPQHF. Full variable domain (outside the CDR3, taken from reference TRBV7-6 and TRBJ1-5): GAGVSQSPRYKVTKRGQDVALRCDPISGHVSLYWYRQALGQGPEFLTYFNYEAQQDKSGLPNDRFSAERPEGSISTLTIQRTEQRDSAMYRCASSIRGRKVWCNQPQHFGDGTRLSIL.

As DNA, the CDR3 is TGTGCCAGCAGGTTCACAGGGAAGGGTGGCTACACCTTC. Protein product: CASRFTGKGGYTF. The chain couples TRBV28 to TRBJ1-2; perhaps TRBD1 as D (6 bases). CDR3 size: 13 residues. CDR1 and CDR2 from the germline V gene are MDHEN and SYDVKM. V dropped 6 bases and J dropped 7 bases, with 15 bases sitting between them.

This clone was observed a handful of times. The genes are TRBV10-3 and TRBJ1-1; possible D gene TRBD1, 5 bases. With 4 bases removed from V and 3 bases from J, the gap between germline ends came to 18 bases. The CDR3 consists of 16 residues. Germline CDR1 is ENHRY and CDR2 is SYGVKD. The chain's CDR3 is CAISVTPQGGDTEAFF. For the CDR3, the DNA is TGTGCCATCAGTGTGACTCCCCAGGGTGGGGACACTGAAGCTTTCTTT.

This chain connects TRBV6-5 to TRBJ2-3, with 10 bases that match TRBD2. V was pared by 4 bases and J by 1 base, with 5 bases of the junction left unmatched. Germline V gives CDR1 MNHEY, CDR2 SVGAGI. This CDR3 is 16 amino acids long. The CDR3 coding sequence is TGTGCCAGCAGTTTAGCCGGGACTAGCGGCACAGATACGCAGTATTTT. Translating it yields CASSLAGTSGTDTQYF.

This clone was detected a few times. The chain couples TRBV19 to TRBJ1-1; tentative D call: TRBD1 (5 bases). This CDR3 region has 14 residues. The germline gives CDR1 LNHDA, CDR2 SQIVND (reference sequence). Trimming took off 0 bases at V and 3 bases at J, with 8 bases between the two ends. CDR3 DNA: TGTGCCAGTAGTATAGACAGGGCGGACACTGAAGCTTTCTTT. This sequence encodes CASSIDRADTEAFF.

This clone was observed a handful of times. DNA of the CDR3: TGTGCCAGCACCCCACGGTGGCAGGGAACCTACGAGCAGTACTTC. It yields the protein CASTPRWQGTYEQYF. The chain uses TRBV6-1 and TRBJ2-7; a possible D gene is TRBD1 (5 bases). V was trimmed by 7 bases and J by 2 bases, leaving 18 bases between them. Germline V CDR1 and CDR2: MNHNS, SASEGT. This CDR3 is built from 15 residues.

This CDR3 is CASSQAVGHLNTEAFF. The CDR3 region has the DNA TGTGCCAGCAGCCAAGCGGTGGGACATTTGAACACTGAAGCTTTCTTT. The chain carries TRBV4-2 and TRBJ1-1; D perhaps matches TRBD1 (6 bases). CDR1 LGHNA and CDR2 YNFKEQ come from the germline V gene. V lost 1 base and J 0 bases, leaving 12 bases between the germline ends. The CDR3 sequence is 16 residues long.

The chain combines TRBV6-1 with TRBJ1-5, with a weak D call TRBD1 (5 bases). Germline CDR1 MNHNS, CDR2 SASEGT. The CDR3 sequence is 11 residues long. The germline V and J ends were trimmed by 7 bases and 12 bases, with 13 bases remaining between them. The chain's CDR3 is CASKNPGHQHF. The CDR3 bases are TGTGCCAGCAAGAATCCAGGGCACCAGCATTTT.

The chain employs TRBV5-1 and TRBJ2-5; perhaps TRBD2 as D (5 bases). With 1 base removed from V and 3 bases from J, the gap between germline ends came to 7 bases. This CDR3 is 13 amino acids long. The germline V gene has CDR1 SGHRS and CDR2 YFSETQ. The CDR3 nucleotides are TGCGCCAGCAGCTTGAGGACTGAAGAGACCCAGTACTTC. Amino acid sequence: CASSLRTEETQYF.

V is TRBV28 and J is TRBJ2-6, with a possible D match to TRBD2 (5 bases). From germline, CDR1 is MDHEN and CDR2 SYDVKM. This CDR3 contains 15 residues. V was pared by 6 bases and J by 1 base, with 10 bases between. The CDR3 region is CASSLRTSGANVLTF. CDR3 DNA: TGTGCCAGCAGCCTTAGGACTTCTGGGGCCAACGTCCTGACTTTC.

The rearrangement joins TRBV2 to TRBJ2-5; TRBD2 agrees at 14 bases. CDR3 size: 23 residues. Looked up from germline, CDR1 is SNHLY and CDR2 is FYNNEI. V dropped 6 bases and J dropped 5; count of bases not matched to a gene: 29. Here the CDR3 reads CASSDGLAGGPSTGSQGLETQYF. CDR3 nucleotide sequence: TGTGCCAGCAGCGACGGACTAGCGGGGGGACCAAGTACCGGGAGTCAGGGTTTGGAGACCCAGTACTTC.

This rearrangement joins TRBV11-1 to TRBJ2-2, with D unresolved. Germline CDR1 and CDR2: SGHAT and FQDESV (reference sequence). This CDR3 has 13 residues. V was clipped by 6 bases and J by 5 bases, with 10 bases between them. CDR3 in DNA: TGTGCCAGCAGGGTTCCGGAGACCGGGGAGCTGTTTTTT. This translates into CASRVPETGELFF.

The rearrangement links TRBV7-8 to TRBJ2-5; TRBD2 matches 7 bases. The CDR3 has 18 residues. Trimming cost V 1 base and J 1 base; bases outside gene matches: 12. Germline V lookup: CDR1 SGHVS, CDR2 FQNEAQ. CDR3 protein: CASSLGPWVAGRQETQYF. Here the CDR3 DNA reads TGTGCCAGCAGCTTAGGCCCGTGGGTAGCGGGCCGCCAAGAGACCCAGTACTTC.

The chain uses TRBV18 and TRBJ2-7; 10 bases are a match to TRBD1. The V and J ends lost 3 bases and 6 bases, in that order; junction bases with no gene match: 8. Germline lookup yields CDR1 KGHSH and CDR2 LQKENI. This CDR3 has 15 residues. The chain's CDR3 is CASSPTDRGQVEQYF. The CDR3 DNA sequence: TGTGCCAGCTCACCGACCGACAGGGGGCAGGTCGAGCAGTACTTC.

This clone appeared a few times. The chain couples TRBV6-5 to TRBJ2-3, with 13 bases that match TRBD2. CDR3 length equals 15 residues. The junction had 4 bases not matched to a gene; V was cut back by 6 bases and J by 4 bases. In germline, CDR1 is MNHEY, CDR2 SVGAGI. The DNA of the CDR3 is TGTGCCAGCAGGTGGACTAGCGGGAGCGCAGATACGCAGTATTTT. This encodes CASRWTSGSADTQYF.